This TCR beta chain was captured in a study of cytomegalovirus exposure and HLA in healthy donors. Findings of the study overall: The classifier reportedly diagnosed cytomegalovirus status with high specificity and sensitivity. Rarity marked most TCR sequences, yet some public TCRs occurred in many donors. There were 150 to 200 TCR beta chains listed as cytomegalovirus-associated.

While the first cohort had about 610 subjects, the donors belonged to the separate validation cohort of about 110 subjects. The CDR3 contains 14 residues. The germline V gene has CDR1 PRHDT and CDR2 FYEKMQ (reference sequence). The trim removed 0 bases at V and 10 bases at J, leaving 6 bases unmatched. Concerning this clone itself: Its antigen is not known.

Method: immunoSEQ multiplex PCR; TCRdb's copy keeps in-frame clones and lacks some. The data hold about 65,000 clones, with 92% observed a single time. The source is a woman aged 18-29 years in good health and CMV-seronegative. The sample taken for sequencing was PBMCs. This chain connects TRBV13 to TRBJ2-1, with 7 positions matching TRBD2. The CDR3 coding sequence is TGTGCCAGCAGCTTAGGCGGGAGGCGGGACGAGCAGTTCTTC. It encodes CASSLGGRRDEQFF.